The text below deals with one T cell receptor (beta chain). These data belong to a study of CD8 T cells in Susac syndrome. This CDR3 has 20 amino acids. CDR1 DFQATT and CDR2 SNEGSKA come from the germline V gene (reference sequence). The ends lost 3 bases at V and 1 base at J; junction bases unmatched: 22. RNA in amounts of roughly 0.45 to 1 ug was reverse transcribed with random hexamers. TCRdb ran MiXCR on the immunoSEQ multiplex PCR reads and lists one entry per CDR3 protein. The table lists about 130,000 distinct CDR3 sequences, over 85% of them singletons. This clonotype was sampled from a human donor in good health. The rearrangement links TRBV20-1 to TRBJ1-2, with 8 bases fitting TRBD1. Input material: CD4+ T cells from PBMCs. CDR3 sequence (DNA): TGCAGTGCTAGGCGAGTCCCCCGAGAGGCAGGGGGCGTTTTTAACTATGGCTACACCTTC. This encodes CSARRVPREAGGVFNYGYTF.